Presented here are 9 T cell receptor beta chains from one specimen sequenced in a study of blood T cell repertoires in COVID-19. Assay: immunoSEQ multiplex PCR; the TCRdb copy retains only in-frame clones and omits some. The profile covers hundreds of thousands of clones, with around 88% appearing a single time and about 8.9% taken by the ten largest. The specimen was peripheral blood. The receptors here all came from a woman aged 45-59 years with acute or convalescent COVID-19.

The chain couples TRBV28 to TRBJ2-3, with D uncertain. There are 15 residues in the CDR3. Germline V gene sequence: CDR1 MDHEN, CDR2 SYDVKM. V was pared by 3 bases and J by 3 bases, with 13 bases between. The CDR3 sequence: CASSLSGLMTDTQYF. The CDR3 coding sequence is TGTGCCAGCAGTTTGTCAGGATTAATGACAGATACGCAGTATTTT. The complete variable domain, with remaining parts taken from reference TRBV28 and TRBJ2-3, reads DVKVTQSSRYLVKRTGEKVFLECVQDMDHENMFWYRQDPGLGLRLIYFSYDVKMKEKGDIPEGYSVSREKKERFSLILESASTNQTSMYLCASSLSGLMTDTQYFGPGTRLTVL.

The CDR3 region has the DNA TGTGCCAGCAGCCCCGCTTCGGGGGCCTACGAGCAGTACTTC. Its translation: CASSPASGAYEQYF. This chain links TRBV27 with TRBJ2-7, with D possibly TRBD2 on 6 matching bases. Germline lookup yields CDR1 MNHEY and CDR2 SMNVEV (reference sequence). The CDR3 runs 14 residues. The V and J ends lost 6 bases and 2 bases respectively, with 14 bases between them.

Written as DNA, the CDR3 is TGTGCCAGCAGCTACGGACAGGGGCGATCCGGGGCAGATACGCAGTATTTT. This gives the protein CASSYGQGRSGADTQYF. V usage is TRBV5-8 and J usage is TRBJ2-3; 9 bases match TRBD1. Germline-derived CDR1 and CDR2 are SGHTS and YDEGEE. With V trimmed by 3 bases and J by 4 bases, 12 bases remained unmatched. The CDR3 extends over 17 amino acids.

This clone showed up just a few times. CDR3 nucleotides: TGTGCCAGCAGTGAATTGGGGGGACAGACTAATAATTCACCCCTCCACTTT. Amino acid sequence: CASSELGGQTNNSPLHF. The J gene is TRBJ1-6, the V gene TRBV2; 7 nucleotides align to TRBD1. The CDR3 totals 17 residues. Germline values: CDR1 SNHLY, CDR2 FYNNEI. J was trimmed by 5 bases and V by 2 bases; bases with no gene match: 9.

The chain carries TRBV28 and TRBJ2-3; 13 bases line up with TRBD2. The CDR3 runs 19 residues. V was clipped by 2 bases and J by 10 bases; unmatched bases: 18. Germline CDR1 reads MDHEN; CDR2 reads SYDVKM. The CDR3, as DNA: TGTGCCAGCAGTTTAGATCGTTGGGGGGGACTAGCGGGACCAGGGGCGCAGTATTTT. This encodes CASSLDRWGGLAGPGAQYF.

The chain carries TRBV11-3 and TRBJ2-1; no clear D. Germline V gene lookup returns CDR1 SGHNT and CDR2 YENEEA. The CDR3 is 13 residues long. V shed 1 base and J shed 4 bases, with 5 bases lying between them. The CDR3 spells CASSLGRYNEQFF. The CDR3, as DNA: TGTGCCAGCAGCTTAGGCCGGTACAATGAGCAGTTCTTC.

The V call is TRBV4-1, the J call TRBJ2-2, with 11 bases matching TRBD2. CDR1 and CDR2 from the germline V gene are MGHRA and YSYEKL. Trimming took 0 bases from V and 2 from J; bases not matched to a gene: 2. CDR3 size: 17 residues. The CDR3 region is CASSQEGLAVNTGELFF. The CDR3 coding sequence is TGCGCCAGCAGCCAAGAGGGACTAGCGGTCAACACCGGGGAGCTGTTTTTT.

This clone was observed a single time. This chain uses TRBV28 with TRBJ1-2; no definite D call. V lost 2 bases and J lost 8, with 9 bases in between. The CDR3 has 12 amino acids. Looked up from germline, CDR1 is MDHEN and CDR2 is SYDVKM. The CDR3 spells CASSLPRGGYTF. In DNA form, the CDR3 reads TGTGCCAGCAGTTTACCCCGGGGAGGCTACACCTTC.

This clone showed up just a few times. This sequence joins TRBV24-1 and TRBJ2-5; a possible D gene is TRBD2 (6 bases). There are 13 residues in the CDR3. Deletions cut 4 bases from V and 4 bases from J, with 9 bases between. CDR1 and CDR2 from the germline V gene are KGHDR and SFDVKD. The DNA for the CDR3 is TGTGCCACCAGTGACCCCGGGGGAGAGACCCAGTACTTC. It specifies CATSDPGGETQYF.